The entry that follows covers one TCR beta chain sequence. Its antigen remains unidentified. This CDR3 comprises 13 residues. The V and J ends lost 5 bases and 2 bases, in that order; junction bases with no gene match: 3. Looked up from germline, CDR1 is SGHTA and CDR2 is FQGNSA. No fewer than two post-ART and no fewer than one pre-ART PBMC samples existed for each donor. immunoSEQ v3.0 was run at survey level. TCRdb's copy holds only in-frame clones and misses some; the assay was immunoSEQ multiplex PCR. Among tens of thousands of clones listed, roughly 80% were seen once. The data are from a study of long-term antiretroviral therapy in people with HIV. Findings of the study overall: Pre-ART clonal expansion yielded clones that dominated the repertoire at all time points.

The rearrangement joins TRBV7-2 to TRBJ2-7; 7 bases are shared with TRBD1. The sequence was obtained from a man aged 40-55 years with HIV. Sample: unsorted PBMCs, taken 0.5 years before starting antiretroviral therapy. Written as DNA, the CDR3 is TGTGCCAGCAGCACCGGGACAGCCTACGAGCAGTACTTC. Amino acids: CASSTGTAYEQYF. Complete variable domain (other parts from reference TRBV7-2 and TRBJ2-7): GAGVSQSPSNKVTEKGKDVELRCDPISGHTALYWYRQSLGQGLEFLIYFQGNSAPDKSGLPSDRFSAERTGGSVSTLTIQRTQQEDSAVYLCASSTGTAYEQYFGPGTRLTVT.